The 25 T cell receptor beta chains presented below share a single source sample, sequenced in a study of graft-versus-host responses after intestinal transplantation. Measured with immunoSEQ multiplex PCR; TCRdb has only the in-frame clones, and not every one. The sample records almost 85,000 clones, 75% to 95% being singletons. The antigens for these receptors are not known. This material consisted of unstimulated CD4+ T cells sorted from spleen or lymph node cells, taken before intestinal transplant. Receptor source: a human donor who received an intestinal transplant.

J is TRBJ1-6 and V is TRBV4-3; D might be TRBD1 (5 bases). Germline V gene sequence: CDR1 LGHNA, CDR2 YSLEER. This CDR3 has 15 residues. With 0 bases removed from V and 7 bases from J, the gap between germline ends came to 10 bases. The CDR3 DNA sequence: TGCGCCAGCAGCCAAGACAGGGTCGAGAATTCACCCCTCCACTTT. The encoded protein is CASSQDRVENSPLHF.

The CDR3 loop is CASSVGALGYGYTF. The CDR3 DNA is TGTGCCAGCAGTGTGGGGGCCCTTGGCTATGGCTACACCTTC. The chain recombines TRBV2 with TRBJ1-2; D may be TRBD1 (6 bases). CDR1 is SNHLY and CDR2 is FYNNEI in the germline V gene. With 4 bases removed from V and 4 bases from J, the gap between germline ends came to 13 bases. The CDR3 has 14 residues.

This chain's CDR3 is CASSLGLAGVLYEQYF. DNA for the CDR3: TGTGCCAGCAGCTTAGGGCTAGCGGGGGTGCTGTACGAGCAGTACTTC. The J gene is TRBJ2-7, the V gene TRBV7-2, with TRBD2 identical over 10 bases. The germline V gene has CDR1 SGHTA and CDR2 FQGNSA. Trimming at V came to 1 base and at J to 4 bases, leaving 7 bases not matched to a gene. The CDR3 totals 16 residues.

The J gene is TRBJ1-1, the V gene TRBV7-9; maybe TRBD1 (6 bases). This CDR3 comprises 14 residues. Germline assignment: CDR1 SEHNR and CDR2 FQNEAQ (reference sequence). V gave up 8 bases and J gave up 3 bases, with 16 bases separating them. The DNA of the CDR3 is TGTGCCAGCCAGGCACAGGGCCAAGACACTGAAGCTTTCTTT. This translates into CASQAQGQDTEAFF.

This clone was found a few times. The J gene is TRBJ1-1, the V gene TRBV6-5; D is undetermined. CDR1 is MNHEY and CDR2 is SVGAGI in the germline V gene. The CDR3 sequence is 15 residues long. Trimming took off 2 bases at V and 1 base at J, with 11 bases between the two ends. CDR3: CASSYIRGKNTEAFF. CDR3 bases: TGTGCCAGCAGTTACATCCGTGGCAAGAACACTGAAGCTTTCTTT.

The chain carries TRBV5-1 and TRBJ2-3; tentative D call: TRBD2 (5 bases). Germline values: CDR1 SGHRS, CDR2 YFSETQ. The CDR3 covers 14 residues. V was pared by 7 bases and J by 2 bases, with 14 bases between. The CDR3 is CASRAGLDTDTQYF. CDR3 DNA sequence: TGCGCCAGCCGGGCCGGACTCGACACAGATACGCAGTATTTT. Drawing the rest from reference TRBV5-1 and TRBJ2-3, the complete variable domain is KAGVTQTPRYLIKTRGQQVTLSCSPISGHRSVSWYQQTPGQGLQFLFEYFSETQRNKGNFPGRFSGRQFSNSRSEMNVSTLELGDSALYLCASRAGLDTDTQYFGPGTRLTVL.

The J gene is TRBJ2-1, the V gene TRBV2; 8 bases fit TRBD1. The CDR3 is 15 residues long. The junction had 9 bases not matched to a gene; V was cut back by 5 bases and J by 6 bases. The germline V gene encodes CDR1 SNHLY and CDR2 FYNNEI. The CDR3 sequence is CASSLDRAVSNEQFF. Written as DNA, the CDR3 is TGTGCCAGCAGTTTGGACAGGGCGGTTAGCAATGAGCAGTTCTTC.

The rearrangement joins TRBV27 to TRBJ1-4; TRBD1 is a possible D gene (5 bases). The V and J ends lost 8 bases and 6 bases respectively, with 28 bases between them. This CDR3 is 18 amino acids long. CDR1 is MNHEY and CDR2 is SMNVEV in the germline V gene (reference sequence). This CDR3 is CASQRSAGPVRGYEKLFF. The CDR3 coding sequence is TGTGCCAGCCAAAGGAGTGCAGGGCCCGTCCGGGGGTATGAAAAACTGTTTTTT.

The chain recombines TRBV6-6 with TRBJ2-5, with 7 bases lining up with TRBD2. The J call could be wrong; TRBJ2-7 is a better fit for the DNA end. CDR1 is MNHNY and CDR2 is SVGAGI in the germline V gene (reference sequence). CDR3 length: 15 amino acids. The CDR3 bases are TGTGCCAGCAGTTACTCCCCTAGCGGCACCTACGAGCAGTACTTC. It encodes CASSYSPSGTYEQYF.

The V call is TRBV9, the J call TRBJ2-5; 14 bases align to TRBD2. This CDR3 is 17 amino acids long. The ends lost 3 bases at V and 2 bases at J; junction bases unmatched: 6. Germline loops: CDR1 SGDLS, CDR2 YYNGEE. CDR3 region: CASSAGLAGAGQETQYF. The CDR3 DNA reads TGTGCCAGCAGCGCGGGACTAGCGGGGGCCGGGCAAGAGACCCAGTACTTC.

The V gene is TRBV6-6, the J gene TRBJ2-7; D is possibly TRBD2 (7 bases). V lost 2 bases to trimming and J lost 9 bases, with 20 bases between them. The CDR3 has 15 amino acids. Germline lookup yields CDR1 MNHNY and CDR2 SVGAGI (reference sequence). DNA of the CDR3: TGTGCCAGCAGTTACCCTTCTGGACAGTCGGGGGGGCAGTACTTC. Translation gives CASSYPSGQSGGQYF.

CDR3: CASSLRVLPGNTIYF. CDR3 bases: TGCGCCAGCAGCCTCAGGGTCCTGCCTGGAAACACCATATATTTT. This chain uses TRBV4-1 with TRBJ1-3; weak D call: TRBD1 (5 bases). CDR1 and CDR2 (germline): MGHRA, YSYEKL. Trimming took off 4 bases at V and 2 bases at J, with 12 bases between the two ends. This CDR3 is 15 amino acids long.

V is TRBV7-2 and J is TRBJ1-5, with no clear D. Germline V CDR1 and CDR2: SGHTA, FQGNSA. This CDR3 is built from 13 residues. Trimming removed 1 base at V and 6 bases at J, with 7 bases between. Written as DNA, the CDR3 is TGTGCCAGCAGCTTAGAAGAGTCTCAGCCCCAGCATTTT. Its translation is CASSLEESQPQHF.

In its sample, this clone was seen once. V usage is TRBV28 and J usage is TRBJ2-3, with D possibly TRBD2 on 6 matching bases. V lost 2 bases and J lost 1, with 10 bases in between. CDR1 and CDR2 (germline): MDHEN, SYDVKM. There are 15 residues in the CDR3. Written as DNA, the CDR3 is TGTGCCAGCAGTTTAGGGGGGTTGGGCACAGATACGCAGTATTTT. Protein sequence: CASSLGGLGTDTQYF. Looking up the rest from reference TRBV28 and TRBJ2-3 gives the full variable domain: DVKVTQSSRYLVKRTGEKVFLECVQDMDHENMFWYRQDPGLGLRLIYFSYDVKMKEKGDIPEGYSVSREKKERFSLILESASTNQTSMYLCASSLGGLGTDTQYFGPGTRLTVL.

The rearrangement links TRBV11-1 to TRBJ1-1, with 9 positions matching TRBD1. Germline lookup yields CDR1 SGHAT and CDR2 FQDESV (reference sequence). With 5 bases clipped from V and 5 bases from J, the junction kept 3 bases outside the gene matches. This CDR3 spans 13 amino acids. CDR3 amino acids: CASSKDRGTEAFF. In DNA form, the CDR3 reads TGTGCCAGCAGCAAGGACAGGGGAACTGAAGCTTTCTTT.

The chain recombines TRBV4-3 with TRBJ2-3, with 10 bases lining up with TRBD2. Germline V lookup: CDR1 LGHNA, CDR2 YSLEER. The CDR3 is 17 amino acids. V shed 0 bases, J shed 2 bases, and the junction held 5 bases outside the gene matches. CDR3: CASSQEPSGGPTDTQYF. CDR3 bases: TGCGCCAGCAGCCAAGAGCCTAGCGGGGGCCCCACAGATACGCAGTATTTT.

The rearrangement links TRBV14 to TRBJ2-3; possibly TRBD1 for D (6 bases). V shed 1 base and J shed 8 bases, with 10 bases lying between them. CDR3 length: 13 residues. Germline assignment: CDR1 SGHDN and CDR2 FVKESK. The CDR3 here is CASSQAIGGTQYF. The CDR3 DNA follows: TGTGCCAGCAGCCAAGCGATAGGGGGTACGCAGTATTTT.

The chain couples TRBV5-4 to TRBJ1-2, with 8 bases identical to TRBD1. Germline CDR1 reads SGHNT; CDR2 reads YYREEE (reference sequence). The J segment lost 4 bases and the V segment lost 4 bases, leaving 15 bases of the junction unmatched. The CDR3 has 17 amino acids. CDR3 loop: CASSTGAGGIVTYGYTF. DNA of the CDR3: TGTGCCAGCAGCACCGGGGCAGGGGGCATCGTCACCTATGGCTACACCTTC.

On this clone: The same CDR3 also results from other DNA sequences found in this sample. The chain joins TRBV5-1 to TRBJ2-7; a possible D gene is TRBD1 (6 bases). The germline CDR1 and CDR2 sequences are SGHRS and YFSETQ. Trimming pared 0 bases from V and 1 base from J, leaving 8 bases between. CDR3 length equals 14 residues. CDR3 bases: TGCGCCAGCAGCTTGGCGACAGGTTCCTACGAGCAGTACTTC. It encodes CASSLATGSYEQYF.

With regard to this clone: A read error is likely, as this CDR3 ends without the conserved phenylalanine or tryptophan. The genes are TRBV7-6 and TRBJ2-2; no clear D gene. This CDR3 region has 15 residues. Germline V gene data show CDR1 as SGHVS and CDR2 as FNYEAQ. The V end lost 5 bases, the J end lost 6 bases, and 16 bases lay between the germline ends. The CDR3 is CASSPGPYRPGELFL. The CDR3 DNA follows: TGTGCCAGCAGCCCCGGACCGTATCGGCCCGGGGAGCTGTTTCTT.

The chain joins TRBV10-2 to TRBJ2-6; D unclear. In germline, CDR1 is WSHSY, CDR2 SAAADI. The CDR3 has 16 residues. With 3 bases removed from V and 0 bases from J, the gap between germline ends came to 9 bases. Here the CDR3 DNA reads TGCGCCAGCAGTGATGACTCTTTCTCTGGGGCCAACGTCCTGACTTTC. Residues: CASSDDSFSGANVLTF.

The chain couples TRBV5-1 to TRBJ2-3; 9 bases are a match to TRBD1. The germline V gene has CDR1 SGHRS and CDR2 YFSETQ. J lost 1 base, V lost 1 base, and 1 base had no gene match. This CDR3 comprises 15 residues. CDR3 coding DNA: TGCGCCAGCAGCTTGAGGACAGGGGGCACAGATACGCAGTATTTT. Translated, it gives CASSLRTGGTDTQYF.

In DNA, the CDR3 is TGTGCCAGTAGCCGACTCACCGGGACTTCGAACACCGGGGAGCTGTTTTTT. It yields the protein CASSRLTGTSNTGELFF. V is TRBV19 and J is TRBJ2-2; tentatively, D is TRBD2 (6 bases). There are 17 residues in the CDR3. Germline V gene data show CDR1 as LNHDA and CDR2 as SQIVND (reference sequence). V lost 6 bases, J lost 0 bases, and 17 bases lay in between.

This clone was observed once. The V and J genes are TRBV10-3 and TRBJ2-6; D remains ambiguous. CDR3 length equals 15 residues. The germline V gene encodes CDR1 ENHRY and CDR2 SYGVKD. Trimming removed 3 bases from V and 0 bases from J, with 6 bases in between. CDR3 in amino acids: CAISEILSGANVLTF. Written as DNA, the CDR3 is TGTGCCATCAGTGAAATCCTCTCTGGGGCCAACGTCCTGACTTTC.

J is TRBJ2-1 and V is TRBV11-3; D unresolved. CDR3 length: 14 amino acids. V was shortened by 0 bases and J by 4 bases, with 7 bases between the two germline ends. Germline values: CDR1 SGHNT, CDR2 YENEEA. The DNA for the CDR3 is TGTGCCAGCAGCTTAGATCCCCTATACAATGAGCAGTTCTTC. Amino acids: CASSLDPLYNEQFF.